This T cell receptor beta chain is from a study of shared clonotypes between healthy human individuals. It was CD45RO-negative cells, positively selected for CCR7, that made up naive CD8 cells, with terminally differentiated effector memory CD45RA+ cells excluded. Deep-level settings were used for running the assay. Sequencing was performed with immunoSEQ multiplex PCR; in TCRdb, only in-frame clones are kept and a portion is missing. The top ten hold 0.9% to 1.5% of the sample, which has 1.5 million to 2.5 million clones, less than 95% seen once. On this clone: Antigen specificity is unknown.

Whole-study results and caveats: A generally larger estimated richness was seen in naive subsets than in memory subsets. The sharing of about 5.3% of naive CD4 clonotypes was seen across a handful of donors.

CDR3 size: 14 residues. The V gene lost 6 bases and the J gene lost 9 bases, with 18 bases spanning the gap. The germline V gene has CDR1 MNHEY and CDR2 SVGAGI. Material for sequencing was naive CD8+ T cells sorted from blood. The sequence was obtained from a man aged 18 to 29 in good health. The gene calls are TRBV6-5 and TRBJ2-1; D is perhaps TRBD2 (5 bases). The CDR3 DNA is TGTGCCAGCAGCACGACGGTGGCGGCGGGTGAGCAGTTCTTC. Its protein is CASSTTVAAGEQFF.